A single sample gave rise to the 14 T cell receptor beta chains below, sequenced in a study of vaccination and CD4 T cells after COVID-19. Treatment of the sample: roughly nine-day PBMC culture with coronavirus spike peptide pools or control peptides (ViraFEST assay). Investigators obtained the unexposed donor's CD4+ T cells before the COVID-19 pandemic (2011-2018). Sequence data for DNA of cultured CD4+ T cells were generated by the Oncomine TCR Beta short-read assay. TCRdb fed the PCR reads into MiXCR, producing one record per CDR3 protein. The profile shows some 8,900 distinct CDR3 sequences, 45% to 55% of them singletons. These receptors' antigens are unknown. Sequenced input: CD4+ T cells from blood, cultured in vitro. These receptors all come from a human donor in good health.

This chain joins TRBV6-1 and TRBJ2-3, with 9 bases lining up with TRBD2. From germline, CDR1 is MNHNS and CDR2 SASEGT. V lost 3 bases, J lost 0 bases, and 1 base stayed unmatched. The CDR3 totals 15 residues. The CDR3 reads CASSEAGGSTDTQYF. CDR3 sequence (DNA): TGTGCCAGCAGTGAGGCGGGAGGGAGCACAGATACGCAGTATTTT.

This clonotype was seen only a few times. This chain uses TRBV6-2 or TRBV6-3 with TRBJ1-5; TRBD1 might be the D (5 bases). V was pared by 4 bases and J by 9 bases, with 25 bases between. The CDR3 spans 17 residues. Germline-derived CDR1 and CDR2 are MNHEY and SVGEGT. Here the CDR3 DNA reads TGTGCCAGCAGTTCCCGTCCGCTCAGGGTAGGTCGGCCGCCCCAGCATTTT. This encodes CASSSRPLRVGRPPQHF.

The chain joins TRBV7-9 to TRBJ1-1; 10 nucleotides agree with TRBD1. Germline assignment: CDR1 SEHNR and CDR2 FQNEAQ (reference sequence). This CDR3 has 13 amino acids. Trimming at V came to 4 bases and at J to 9 bases, leaving 5 bases not matched to a gene. The DNA of the CDR3 is TGTGCCAGCAGCTCGCGACAGGGGGCTAAAGCTTTCTTT. The encoded protein is CASSSRQGAKAFF.

This clonotype occurred a few times. This sequence joins TRBV4-3 and TRBJ1-3, with D unresolved. CDR3 size: 16 residues. The ends were cut back, 0 bases at V and 3 bases at J, with 12 bases in the middle. Per the germline V gene, CDR1 is LGHNA and CDR2 is YSLEER. CDR3 protein: CASSQELLVIGNTIYF. CDR3 sequence (DNA): TGCGCCAGCAGCCAAGAATTATTAGTGATTGGAAACACCATATATTTT.

V usage is TRBV2 and J usage is TRBJ2-5, with 10 bases aligning to TRBD2. V was clipped by 5 bases and J by 4 bases; unmatched bases: 7. The CDR3 runs to 15 residues. CDR1 is SNHLY and CDR2 is FYNNEI in the germline V gene. CDR3 DNA: TGTGCCAGCAGTAAAGAGCGGGGGGGCCGAGAGACCCAGTACTTC. Residues: CASSKERGGRETQYF.

J is TRBJ2-7 and V is TRBV7-2, with no clear D. The CDR3 is 14 amino acids. Trimming stripped 5 bases from V and 6 bases from J, with 17 bases between. Germline V CDR1 and CDR2: SGHTA, FQGNSA. The CDR3 DNA reads TGTGCCAGCAGCCCCAGCGTCTGGGTATCCGAGCAGTACTTC. It codes for CASSPSVWVSEQYF.

This chain joins TRBV5-4 and TRBJ1-1, with D maybe TRBD1 (6 bases). Germline lookup yields CDR1 SGHNT and CDR2 YYREEE (reference sequence). V lost 4 bases, J lost 7 bases, and 11 bases lay in between. CDR3 length equals 12 residues. CDR3 in DNA: TGTGCCAGCAGCCGCGGACAGATTGAAGCTTTCTTT. Translated, it gives CASSRGQIEAFF. The entire variable domain, with the rest obtained from reference TRBV5-4 and TRBJ1-1, is as follows: ETGVTQSPTHLIKTRGQQVTLRCSSQSGHNTVSWYQQALGQGPQFIFQYYREEENGRGNFPPRFSGLQFPNYSSELNVNALELDDSALYLCASSRGQIEAFFGQGTRLTVV.

This clonotype was seen a handful of times. The CDR3 spells CASSLGTEAFF. The CDR3 region has the DNA TGTGCCAGCAGTCTCGGCACTGAAGCTTTCTTT. The genes are TRBV6-2 or TRBV6-3 and TRBJ1-1, with D hard to call. V lost 5 bases to trimming and J lost 4 bases, with 5 bases between them. Germline CDR1 is MNHEY and CDR2 is SVGEGT. The CDR3 loop spans 11 amino acids.

The chain is built from TRBV20-1 and TRBJ2-7; 12 positions agree with TRBD2. The CDR3 length is 14 residues. CDR1 and CDR2 (germline): DFQATT, SNEGSKA (reference sequence). The J segment lost 3 bases and the V segment lost 3 bases, leaving 3 bases of the junction unmatched. Here the CDR3 DNA reads TGCAGTGCTAGTCTAGCGGGAGGGGGCTACGAGCAGTACTTC. Translating it yields CSASLAGGGYEQYF.

The count of this clonotype is one. The rearrangement uses TRBV28 and TRBJ1-1; D is ambiguous. The CDR3 is 15 residues long. The V and J ends lost 6 bases and 1 base respectively, with 15 bases between them. Looked up from germline, CDR1 is MDHEN and CDR2 is SYDVKM. CDR3 sequence reads: CASSPRTKSNTEAFF. The CDR3 nucleotides read TGTGCCAGCAGCCCACGGACCAAATCGAACACTGAAGCTTTCTTT. The full variable domain, its missing parts supplied by reference TRBV28 and TRBJ1-1, is DVKVTQSSRYLVKRTGEKVFLECVQDMDHENMFWYRQDPGLGLRLIYFSYDVKMKEKGDIPEGYSVSREKKERFSLILESASTNQTSMYLCASSPRTKSNTEAFFGQGTRLTVV.

This clonotype was found a few times. V is TRBV19 and J is TRBJ1-2, with TRBD1 identical over 9 bases. The CDR3 extends over 13 amino acids. Germline CDR1 LNHDA, CDR2 SQIVND (reference sequence). Losses at the gene ends were 4 bases for V and 7 bases for J; bases not matched to a gene: 4. The CDR3 loop reads CASSKDRGSGYTF. The CDR3 DNA reads TGTGCCAGTAGTAAGGACAGGGGTAGTGGCTACACCTTC.

This clonotype was seen only once. The chain combines TRBV21-1 with TRBJ2-5; TRBD2, the table's D call, was not compared with the DNA. TRBV21-1 is described as a pseudogene. This CDR3 has 16 residues. The CDR3 nucleotides are TGTGCCAGCAGCAGACTAGCGGGAGTCCGTTGGGAGACCCAGTACTTC. The encoded protein is CASSRLAGVRWETQYF.

This clonotype was detected only a few times. The CDR3 nucleotides are TGCAGTGCTAGAGGTTTCCAGCGGGACAATGAGCAGTTCTTC. It specifies CSARGFQRDNEQFF. The chain is built from TRBV20-1 and TRBJ2-1, with a possible D match to TRBD2 (6 bases). Germline CDR1 DFQATT, CDR2 SNEGSKA (reference sequence). CDR3 length: 14 residues. V was clipped by 1 base and J by 5 bases, with 12 bases between them.

J is TRBJ1-6 and V is TRBV6-5, with TRBD1 matching 8 bases. The germline CDR1 and CDR2 sequences are MNHEY and SVGAGI. The V and J ends lost 3 bases and 10 bases, in that order; junction bases with no gene match: 11. The CDR3 is 16 residues long. The CDR3 DNA follows: TGTGCCAGCAGTTATCGGTGGACAGGGATCCGGTCACCCCTCCACTTT. Its protein is CASSYRWTGIRSPLHF.